These 6 T cell receptor beta chains were all obtained from the same sample, sequenced in a study of shared clonotypes between healthy human individuals. TCRdb's table, derived via immunoSEQ multiplex PCR, lists solely in-frame clones and lacks some. The top ten clones hold 0.13% of a sample with millions of clones, roughly 95% of them seen once. Sequencing was done on a sample of naive CD4+ T cells sorted from blood. Subset defined: CD45RA+ positively selected. All receptors come from a man between 18 and 35 years old in good health.

CDR3 coding DNA: TGTGCCAGCAGTGAAGCGCACAGGATCTATGGCTACACCTTC. Protein: CASSEAHRIYGYTF. This rearrangement joins TRBV6-1 to TRBJ1-2, with D maybe TRBD1 (5 bases). Germline V gives CDR1 MNHNS, CDR2 SASEGT. The CDR3 extends over 14 amino acids. Trimming took off 0 bases at V and 4 bases at J, with 9 bases between the two ends.

The CDR3 protein is CASRGAGTGELFF. The CDR3 nucleotides are TGTGCCAGCAGGGGGGCCGGCACCGGGGAGCTGTTTTTT. The chain recombines TRBV2 with TRBJ2-2; D might be TRBD1 (6 bases). Germline V gene lookup returns CDR1 SNHLY and CDR2 FYNNEI. V was pared by 6 bases and J by 4 bases, with 9 bases between. The CDR3 is 13 residues long.

As concerns this clone: One junction end disagrees with the germline gene, perhaps due to a read error. The genes are TRBV18 and TRBJ1-2; the D is unclear. Germline CDR1 reads KGHSH; CDR2 reads LQKENI. CDR3 length equals 9 residues. CDR3 DNA: TGTGCCAGCTCACCTGCGACGGTCTTC. It specifies CASSPATVF.

This chain links TRBV28 with TRBJ2-5; a weak D match, TRBD1 (6 bases). In germline, CDR1 is MDHEN, CDR2 SYDVKM. V lost 7 bases and J lost 7, with 19 bases in between. This CDR3 has 14 amino acids. The CDR3 loop reads CASTVRDTGPTQYF. DNA for the CDR3: TGTGCCAGCACCGTAAGGGACACCGGGCCGACCCAGTACTTC.

The chain uses TRBV5-1 and TRBJ2-7; 8 nucleotides align to TRBD2. The CDR3 has 15 residues. V lost 2 bases, J lost 4 bases, and 8 bases stayed unmatched. CDR1 and CDR2 from the germline V gene are SGHRS and YFSETQ. The CDR3 bases are TGCGCCAGCAGCTTATCGGCGGGAGGAGTGTACGAGCAGTACTTC. Translating it yields CASSLSAGGVYEQYF.

The V gene is TRBV30, the J gene TRBJ1-1, with a possible D match to TRBD1 (5 bases). Germline lookup yields CDR1 GTSNPN and CDR2 SVGIG (reference sequence). The CDR3 is 12 residues long. The ends were cut back, 4 bases at V and 1 base at J, with 7 bases in the middle. This CDR3 is CAWNGGNTEAFF. The CDR3 region has the DNA TGTGCCTGGAACGGGGGGAACACTGAAGCTTTCTTT. Full variable domain (rest looked up from reference TRBV30 and TRBJ1-1): SQTIHQWPATLVQPVGSPLSLECTVEGTSNPNLYWYRQAAGRGLQLLFYSVGIGQISSEVPQNLSASRPQDRQFILSSKKLLLSDSGFYLCAWNGGNTEAFFGQGTRLTVV.